This T cell receptor beta chain was documented in a study of blood T cell repertoires in COVID-19. Study overall: The origin of the acute and convalescent COVID-19 samples was the United States, Italy and Spain. T cells, B-cell-depleted T cells, or PBMCs provided the cDNA or gDNA that served as material.

The CDR3 sequence is 13 residues long. J was trimmed by 5 bases and V by 6 bases; bases with no gene match: 5. The V gene's germline CDR1 is SGHVS and CDR2 FQNEAQ. In the authors' methods: Estimated nucleated cell counts came from reference gene primer amplification. Only in-frame clones appear in the TCRdb table, and some are missing; sequencing was by immunoSEQ multiplex PCR. V, J and clone size are those of that table, while D and trimming were read from the DNA. The sample holds about 210,000 clones, around 80% seen once. The clonotype was recovered from a woman in her thirties or forties with acute or convalescent COVID-19. The chain is built from TRBV7-8 and TRBJ2-7; 9 positions agree with TRBD1. The material sequenced was peripheral blood. CDR3 amino acids: CASRGTGKNEQYF. The CDR3 region has the DNA TGTGCCAGCAGGGGGACAGGGAAAAACGAGCAGTACTTC.